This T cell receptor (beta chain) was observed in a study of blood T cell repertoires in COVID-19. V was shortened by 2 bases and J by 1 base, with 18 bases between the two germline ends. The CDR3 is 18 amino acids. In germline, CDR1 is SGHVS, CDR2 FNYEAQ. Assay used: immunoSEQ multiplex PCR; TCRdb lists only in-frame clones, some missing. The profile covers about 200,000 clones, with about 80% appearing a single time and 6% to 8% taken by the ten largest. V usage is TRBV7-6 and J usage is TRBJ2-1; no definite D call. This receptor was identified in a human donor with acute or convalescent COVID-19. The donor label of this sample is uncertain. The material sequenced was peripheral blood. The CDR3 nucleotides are TGTGCCAGCAGCTTAAACCTAGTAACGGGTCTTTCCTACAATGAGCAGTTCTTC. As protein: CASSLNLVTGLSYNEQFF.